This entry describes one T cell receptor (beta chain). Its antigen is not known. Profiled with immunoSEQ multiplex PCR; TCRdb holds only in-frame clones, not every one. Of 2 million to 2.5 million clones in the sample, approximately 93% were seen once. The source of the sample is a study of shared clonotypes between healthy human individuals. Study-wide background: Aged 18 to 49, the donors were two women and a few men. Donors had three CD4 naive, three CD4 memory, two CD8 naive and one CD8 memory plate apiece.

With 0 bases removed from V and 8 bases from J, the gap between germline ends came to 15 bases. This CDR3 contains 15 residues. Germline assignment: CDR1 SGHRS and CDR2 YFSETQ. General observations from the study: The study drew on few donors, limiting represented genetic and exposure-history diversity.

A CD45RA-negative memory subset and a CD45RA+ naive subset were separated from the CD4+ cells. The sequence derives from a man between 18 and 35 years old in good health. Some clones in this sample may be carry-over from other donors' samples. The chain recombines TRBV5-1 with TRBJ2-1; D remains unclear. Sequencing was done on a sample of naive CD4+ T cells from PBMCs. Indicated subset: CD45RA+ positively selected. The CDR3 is CASSLAALQADEQFF. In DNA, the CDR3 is TGCGCCAGCAGCTTGGCGGCCCTCCAGGCCGATGAGCAGTTCTTC. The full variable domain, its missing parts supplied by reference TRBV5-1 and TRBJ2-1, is KAGVTQTPRYLIKTRGQQVTLSCSPISGHRSVSWYQQTPGQGLQFLFEYFSETQRNKGNFPGRFSGRQFSNSRSEMNVSTLELGDSALYLCASSLAALQADEQFFGPGTRLTVL.